This note documents a single TCR beta chain sequence. The antigen is not known. Method: immunoSEQ multiplex PCR; TCRdb's copy keeps in-frame clones and lacks some. The sample records about 240,000 clones, approximately 83% being singletons. The length of the CDR3 is 16 residues. In germline, CDR1 is MNHEY, CDR2 SVGAGI. The V end was cut by 0 bases, the J end by 0 bases, with 6 bases between. This specimen comes from a study of cytomegalovirus exposure and HLA in healthy donors. Study-level background: The same platform was used for the roughly 120 validation repertoires and the approximately 670 first-cohort repertoires, a later analysis reported. Study-level points and caveats: Researchers catalogued over 150 TCR beta chains as cytomegalovirus-associated. A few CMV-associated chains were confirmed in vitro to be specific for CMV antigens.

The rearrangement joins TRBV6-5 to TRBJ2-6, with no clear D. The TCR was taken from a woman in her twenties or thirties in good health and CMV-seropositive. The material sequenced was PBMCs. CDR3 DNA sequence: TGTGCCAGCAGTTACTCGGCAGTCTCTGGGGCCAACGTCCTGACTTTC. Its translation: CASSYSAVSGANVLTF.